The 15 T cell receptor beta chains in this list originate from one sample, sequenced in a study of blood T cell repertoires in COVID-19. The table came from immunoSEQ multiplex PCR; TCRdb's copy has only in-frame clones and leaves some out. The sample lists 95,000 or so clones; 89% were seen once. Sequenced: peripheral blood. These receptors were obtained from a woman in her 70s with acute or convalescent COVID-19.

The V call is TRBV6-5, the J call TRBJ1-5, with 9 positions matching TRBD1. Per germline, CDR1 MNHEY and CDR2 SVGAGI. Trimming at V came to 6 bases and at J to 2 bases, leaving 5 bases not matched to a gene. The CDR3 has 15 amino acids. The CDR3 loop is CASSSTGGGNQPQHF. DNA of the CDR3: TGTGCCAGCAGCTCGACAGGGGGGGGCAATCAGCCCCAGCATTTT.

The J gene is TRBJ2-1, the V gene TRBV5-1; 7 positions match TRBD1. The junction had 12 bases not matched to a gene; V was cut back by 6 bases and J by 3 bases. In germline, CDR1 is SGHRS, CDR2 YFSETQ. This CDR3 has 16 residues. As DNA, the CDR3 is TGCGCCAGCACCACGGCTAAGGGGGCAAACTACAATGAGCAGTTCTTC. This sequence encodes CASTTAKGANYNEQFF. Together with reference TRBV5-1 and TRBJ2-1, the CDR3 gives the full variable domain: KAGVTQTPRYLIKTRGQQVTLSCSPISGHRSVSWYQQTPGQGLQFLFEYFSETQRNKGNFPGRFSGRQFSNSRSEMNVSTLELGDSALYLCASTTAKGANYNEQFFGPGTRLTVL.

The V and J genes are TRBV5-1 and TRBJ2-1; TRBD2 is a possible D gene (7 bases). Trimming stripped 0 bases from V and 5 bases from J, with 15 bases between. Looked up from germline, CDR1 is SGHRS and CDR2 is YFSETQ. The CDR3 covers 16 residues. The CDR3 region has the DNA TGCGCCAGCAGCTTGGAGTCCGGCGGGGGCCACAATGAGCAGTTCTTC. Amino acids: CASSLESGGGHNEQFF.

The chain is built from TRBV30 and TRBJ1-2, with a weak D call TRBD1 (6 bases). The V and J ends lost 2 bases and 4 bases respectively, with 14 bases between them. CDR1 is GTSNPN and CDR2 is SVGIG in the germline V gene (reference sequence). The CDR3 totals 14 residues. This CDR3 reads CAWSPGQRSYGYTF. In DNA, the CDR3 is TGTGCCTGGAGTCCAGGACAGCGAAGCTATGGCTACACCTTC.

The J gene is TRBJ2-5, the V gene TRBV19; D might be TRBD1 (6 bases). This CDR3 region has 13 residues. Trimming shortened V by 6 bases and J by 3 bases, and 11 bases separated the two germline ends. The germline V gene has CDR1 LNHDA and CDR2 SQIVND (reference sequence). The CDR3 nucleotides read TGTGCCAGTAGACGGGACATTAAAGAGACCCAGTACTTC. Protein: CASRRDIKETQYF.

This chain uses TRBV3-1 (or the pseudogene TRBV3-2) with TRBJ2-7, with TRBD2 identical over 15 bases. V trimming: 0 bases; J trimming: 2 bases; junction bases outside the gene matches: 5. This CDR3 comprises 18 residues. Germline values: CDR1 LGHDT, CDR2 YNNKEL (reference sequence). CDR3 sequence: CASSQEYRTSGRAYEQYF. CDR3 DNA: TGTGCCAGCAGCCAAGAATATCGGACTAGCGGGAGGGCCTACGAGCAGTACTTC.

The chain carries TRBV6-1 and TRBJ2-2; D possibly corresponds to TRBD2 (6 bases). V lost 5 bases and J 1 base, leaving 8 bases between the germline ends. This CDR3 is 14 amino acids long. Germline values: CDR1 MNHNS, CDR2 SASEGT. The CDR3 sequence: CASSLGGNTGELFF. The CDR3 nucleotides are TGTGCCAGCAGTTTGGGGGGGAACACCGGGGAGCTGTTTTTT.

The rearrangement uses TRBV23-1 and TRBJ1-5; 11 bases fit TRBD1. TRBV23-1 is known as an ORF, though its function is uncertain. The CDR3 contains 19 residues. The V gene end was trimmed by 3 bases and the J gene end by 2 bases; junction bases not matched to a gene: 12. The CDR3 DNA sequence: TGCGCCAGCAGTCATTTTGATCGGGACAGGGGGTCCGGCAATCAGCCCCAGCATTTT. This gives the protein CASSHFDRDRGSGNQPQHF.

Only one count was recorded for this clone. This chain uses TRBV7-9 with TRBJ2-1, with 9 bases matching TRBD2. Unmatched junction bases numbered 9, after V lost 4 bases and J lost 5 bases. CDR1 is SEHNR, CDR2 FQNEAQ, per germline (reference sequence). The CDR3 has 16 amino acids. The CDR3 nucleotides read TGTGCCAGCAGCTCGCTATTAGCGGGAGCTCACAATGAGCAGTTCTTC. Translated, it gives CASSSLLAGAHNEQFF.

The chain couples TRBV7-2 to TRBJ2-3; TRBD2 aligns across 9 bases. V lost 5 bases and J lost 0; bases outside the gene matches: 6. Germline CDR1 SGHTA, CDR2 FQGNSA. The CDR3 is 16 amino acids. The DNA of the CDR3 is TGTGCCAGCAGCCCCAGACTAGCGGCTAGCACAGATACGCAGTATTTT. Translated: CASSPRLAASTDTQYF.

CDR3 loop: CASSLETVNTEAFF. CDR3 DNA: TGTGCCAGCAGCTTGGAAACAGTGAACACTGAAGCTTTCTTT. The J gene is TRBJ1-1, the V gene TRBV5-4; D is undetermined. This CDR3 region has 14 residues. V was shortened by 0 bases and J by 0 bases, with 6 bases between the two germline ends. Per the germline V gene, CDR1 is SGHNT and CDR2 is YYREEE (reference sequence).

V is TRBV27 and J is TRBJ1-2; TRBD1 matches 8 bases. The trim removed 6 bases at V and 5 bases at J, leaving 5 bases unmatched. Germline CDR1 MNHEY, CDR2 SMNVEV (reference sequence). This CDR3 has 13 amino acids. The CDR3 DNA reads TGTGCCAGCAGGTCGACAGGGGTTTATGGCTACACCTTC. Encoded protein: CASRSTGVYGYTF.

The chain uses TRBV28 and TRBJ2-6, with no clear D. This CDR3 is 16 amino acids long. The germline V gene has CDR1 MDHEN and CDR2 SYDVKM. Trimming took 0 bases from V and 1 from J, leaving 7 bases between them. The chain's CDR3 is CASSLWGLSGANVLTF. The CDR3 nucleotides are TGTGCCAGCAGTTTATGGGGCCTTTCTGGGGCCAACGTCCTGACTTTC.

The genes are TRBV5-6 and TRBJ2-7; 7 bases align to TRBD1. With V trimmed by 0 bases and J by 2 bases, 2 bases remained unmatched. In germline, CDR1 is SGHDT, CDR2 YYEEEE. CDR3 size: 14 residues. CDR3 nucleotide sequence: TGTGCCAGCAGCTTGGGGCAGGGGGCCTACGAGCAGTACTTC. Its translation: CASSLGQGAYEQYF.

The chain joins TRBV18 to TRBJ2-5; 7 positions match TRBD2. Looked up from germline, CDR1 is KGHSH and CDR2 is LQKENI. The CDR3 loop spans 15 amino acids. After removal of 2 bases from V and 2 bases from J, the junction contained 5 bases not matched to a gene. CDR3 sequence (DNA): TGTGCCAGCTCACCAGGGCTAGCGGATCAAGAGACCCAGTACTTC. It encodes CASSPGLADQETQYF.